The rows below give T cell receptor beta chains drawn from one sample of a study of neurological immune-mediated disorders. TCRdb used MiXCR to reprocess the 5' RACE reads, holding one entry per CDR3 protein. The sample records fewer than 35,000 distinct CDR3 sequences, about 3.1% being singletons. The sequenced material came from PBMCs. These receptors were obtained from a woman aged 25-40 years with multiple sclerosis. The CDR3 runs from the conserved cysteine through the conserved F or W. D genes are given only for firm matches. Clone size is given as once, few, many or a size class.

DNA: TGCGCCAGACCCTGGGGCGGTTGGGGCGAAGAGCAGTACTTC
CDR3: CARPWGGWGEEQYF
D: .
V: TRBV5-1
J: TRBJ2-7
size: many

DNA: TGTGCCAGCAGCCGGGGACACCTCCCAGAGCCCCAGCATTTT
CDR3: CASSRGHLPEPQHF
D: .
V: TRBV5-5
J: TRBJ1-5
size: many

DNA: TGTGCCAGCAGCCCAACTAGCGGGGTGGCCGAGACCCAGTACTTC
CDR3: CASSPTSGVAETQYF
D: TRBD2
V: TRBV7-2
J: TRBJ2-5
size: many

DNA: TGCGCCAGCAGTTATCCACGGGACAGGGTCCAAGAGACCCAGTACTTC
CDR3: CASSYPRDRVQETQYF
D: TRBD1
V: TRBV5-1
J: TRBJ2-5
size: many

DNA: TGTGCCAGCTCACTACAGGAGAACTACGAGCAGTACTTC
CDR3: CASSLQENYEQYF
D: .
V: TRBV18
J: TRBJ2-7
size: many

DNA: TGTGCCAGCAGTGACGGTGCGGGAAACAATGAGCAGTTCTTC
CDR3: CASSDGAGNNEQFF
D: .
V: TRBV6-4
J: TRBJ2-1
size: few

DNA: TGCGCCAGCAGCCCGGAGGGATGGCCCTATCAGCCCCAGCATTTT
CDR3: CASSPEGWPYQPQHF
D: .
V: TRBV5-1
J: TRBJ1-5
size: many

DNA: TGTGCCAGCAGCCAGAGCGGGGCGAACACCGGGGAGCTGTTTTTT
CDR3: CASSQSGANTGELFF
D: TRBD2
V: TRBV3-1
J: TRBJ2-2
size: medium-sized

DNA: TGTGCCAGCAGCTTAGGAGGGGGGAGCGATGAGCAGTTCTTC
CDR3: CASSLGGGSDEQFF
D: .
V: TRBV7-8
J: TRBJ2-1
size: many

DNA: TGCGCCAGCAGTGAGACGGGGAATCAGCCCCAGCATTTT
CDR3: CASSETGNQPQHF
D: .
V: TRBV10-2
J: TRBJ1-5
size: many

DNA: TGTGCCAGCAGTCCGTGGGTAGCGGGACAGGGGGAGACCCAGTACTTC
CDR3: CASSPWVAGQGETQYF
D: TRBD1
V: TRBV12-3/TRBV12-4
J: TRBJ2-5
size: many

DNA: TGTGCCAGCAGTACAGGACTAGCGGGGGTAACCGCGATTCAAGAGACCCAGTACTTC
CDR3: CASSTGLAGVTAIQETQYF
D: TRBD2
V: TRBV6-2/TRBV6-3
J: TRBJ2-5
size: many

DNA: TGTGCCAGCAGCCAAGATTGGCGCAGCTCTAACTATGGCTACACCTTC
CDR3: CASSQDWRSSNYGYTF
D: .
V: TRBV3-1
J: TRBJ1-2
size: many

DNA: TGTGCCAGCAGCGCCCGACAGGGTGGTAATTCACCCCTCCACTTT
CDR3: CASSARQGGNSPLHF
D: TRBD1
V: TRBV3-1
J: TRBJ1-6
size: many

DNA: TGTGCCAGCATAGGGAACGGGAGAGTTAGCGATGAGCAGTTCTTC
CDR3: CASIGNGRVSDEQFF
D: .
V: TRBV28
J: TRBJ2-1
size: many

DNA: TGTGCCACTCGCGGTGACGGTAACAAAAACATTCAGTACTTC
CDR3: CATRGDGNKNIQYF
D: .
V: TRBV2
J: TRBJ2-4
size: many

DNA: TGTGCCAGCAGCCCCCGGACTAGCGGATTCAATGAGCAGTTCTTC
CDR3: CASSPRTSGFNEQFF
D: TRBD2
V: TRBV9
J: TRBJ2-1
size: many

DNA: TGTGCCAGCTCACTAATGGGACAGGGGTTCTACGAGCAGTACTTC
CDR3: CASSLMGQGFYEQYF
D: TRBD1
V: TRBV18
J: TRBJ2-7
size: many

DNA: TGTGCCAGCAGCTTGGGCCGCACAGATACGCAGTATTTT
CDR3: CASSLGRTDTQYF
D: .
V: TRBV5-5
J: TRBJ2-3
size: many

DNA: TGTGCCAGCAGCTTACTGGGGCAAAAACGCACAGATACGCAGTATTTT
CDR3: CASSLLGQKRTDTQYF
D: .
V: TRBV7-2
J: TRBJ2-3
size: many

DNA: TGCGCCAGCAGCCCGTCTGGGGGGTCCCAAGGGGAGACCCAGTACTTC
CDR3: CASSPSGGSQGETQYF
D: .
V: TRBV5-1
J: TRBJ2-5
size: many

DNA: TGTGCCAGCTCACGGGGCCGACAGGGAGGGGATCAGCCCCAGAATTTT
CDR3: CASSRGRQGGDQPQNF
D: TRBD1
V: TRBV18
J: TRBJ1-5
size: many

DNA: TGTGCCAGCAGCCCAAATAAGCTAGCGGGAGAGGAGACCCAGTACTTC
CDR3: CASSPNKLAGEETQYF
D: TRBD2
V: TRBV9
J: TRBJ2-5
size: many

DNA: TGCAGTCCTAACCGTGCTAGCGGCGGCAATGAGCAGTTCTTC
CDR3: CSPNRASGGNEQFF
D: TRBD2
V: TRBV20-1
J: TRBJ2-1
size: many

DNA: TGTGCCACCAACAGAATGGAAGCGAGCACAGATACGCAGTATTTT
CDR3: CATNRMEASTDTQYF
D: .
V: TRBV12-3/TRBV12-4
J: TRBJ2-3
size: many

DNA: TGTGCCAGCAGTTACTCGATATCGGGCCGAGCCTCCTACGAGCAGTACTTC
CDR3: CASSYSISGRASYEQYF
D: .
V: TRBV6-5
J: TRBJ2-7
size: many

DNA: TGTGCCAGCAGCTCCCAAGGGACAGGACTCTACGAGCAGTACTTC
CDR3: CASSSQGTGLYEQYF
D: TRBD1
V: TRBV7-2
J: TRBJ2-7
size: many

DNA: TGTGCCAGCAGCCCCCTAAGCCTTCTAATAGGGACCCAGTACTTC
CDR3: CASSPLSLLIGTQYF
D: .
V: TRBV9
J: TRBJ2-5
size: many

DNA: TGTGCCAGCTCACCAAAGGGGACTAGTCCTTACGAGCAGTACTTC
CDR3: CASSPKGTSPYEQYF
D: TRBD2
V: TRBV18
J: TRBJ2-7
size: many

DNA: TGTGCCAGCAGTTCCAGCCCGTCTACCAATGAGCAGTTCTTC
CDR3: CASSSSPSTNEQFF
D: .
V: TRBV12-3/TRBV12-4
J: TRBJ2-1
size: many

DNA: TGCACCTACCTTGGGGACACGGAATCCACAGATACGCAGTATTTT
CDR3: CTYLGDTESTDTQYF
D: .
V: TRBV20-1
J: TRBJ2-3
size: many

DNA: TGTGCCAGCTCACCAGCAACAGGGATGGGGACTGAAGCTTTCTTT
CDR3: CASSPATGMGTEAFF
D: .
V: TRBV18
J: TRBJ1-1
size: many

DNA: TGCGCCAGCAGCTATAACAGGGGCACAGATACGCAGTATTTT
CDR3: CASSYNRGTDTQYF
D: .
V: TRBV5-1
J: TRBJ2-3
size: medium-sized

DNA: TGTGCCAGCACTGAAGGTTTTCAGCCCCAGAATTTT
CDR3: CASTEGFQPQNF
D: .
V: TRBV12-3/TRBV12-4
J: TRBJ1-5
size: many

DNA: TGTGCCAGCAGGGCAGGTGGGGCTTTTGCTTTTTCTAGCACAGATACGCAGTATTTT
CDR3: CASRAGGAFAFSSTDTQYF
D: .
V: TRBV12-3/TRBV12-4
J: TRBJ2-3
size: many

DNA: TGTGCCAGCAGCTTAAACGCGGGTTCACCCCTCAACTTT
CDR3: CASSLNAGSPLNF
D: .
V: TRBV11-2
J: TRBJ1-6
size: many

DNA: TGCGCCAGCAGCTCCCAAGAGACCCAGTACTTC
CDR3: CASSSQETQYF
D: .
V: TRBV5-1
J: TRBJ2-5
size: many

DNA: TGTGCCAGCAGCTTAGTGGGACTAGTAGATACGCAGTATTTT
CDR3: CASSLVGLVDTQYF
D: TRBD2
V: TRBV7-2
J: TRBJ2-3
size: many

DNA: TGCGCCAGCAGCTTGGAAACAGGGGGCGGGTACACTGAAGCTTTCTTT
CDR3: CASSLETGGGYTEAFF
D: TRBD1
V: TRBV5-1
J: TRBJ1-1
size: many

DNA: TGTGCCAGCGGCAAGGGTTTCAATAATTCACCCCTCCACTTT
CDR3: CASGKGFNNSPLHF
D: .
V: TRBV3-1
J: TRBJ1-6
size: many

DNA: TGCAGTGCCCGACCCTCGGACAGGCCAAGCACAGATACGCAGTATTTT
CDR3: CSARPSDRPSTDTQYF
D: TRBD1
V: TRBV20-1
J: TRBJ2-3
size: many

DNA: TGTGCCAGCACCCTATATCGGGCTAACTATGGCTACACCTTC
CDR3: CASTLYRANYGYTF
D: .
V: TRBV7-2
J: TRBJ1-2
size: many

DNA: TGTGCCAGCAGTGAAACGCGAGTGAACACTGAAGCTTTCTTT
CDR3: CASSETRVNTEAFF
D: .
V: TRBV2
J: TRBJ1-1
size: many

DNA: TGTGCCAGCAGTGAGCGGGGGACCGGGGAGCTGTTTTTT
CDR3: CASSERGTGELFF
D: TRBD2
V: TRBV2
J: TRBJ2-2
size: many

DNA: TGTGCCAGCAGTCCTCGTGGGACTAGCGGAGCTAATGAGCAGTTCTTC
CDR3: CASSPRGTSGANEQFF
D: TRBD2
V: TRBV7-2
J: TRBJ2-1
size: many

DNA: TGCAGCGTTGAAGAGCTTCCCCGGGATTGGGCGGAGACCCAGTACTTC
CDR3: CSVEELPRDWAETQYF
D: .
V: TRBV29-1
J: TRBJ2-5
size: many

DNA: TGTGCCAGCAGCCAGGGACAGGGAAAGTACAATGAGCAGTTCTTC
CDR3: CASSQGQGKYNEQFF
D: TRBD1
V: TRBV5-5
J: TRBJ2-1
size: many

DNA: TGTGCCAGCAGCGGGGGACTAGCGGGGGGGATCTCCTACAATGAGCAGTTCTTC
CDR3: CASSGGLAGGISYNEQFF
D: TRBD2
V: TRBV9
J: TRBJ2-1
size: many

DNA: TGTGCCAGCAGCTTTGGGGGGGGGCTTGATACGCAGTATTTT
CDR3: CASSFGGGLDTQYF
D: .
V: TRBV5-6
J: TRBJ2-3
size: many

DNA: TGTGCCAGCAGCTTAGGTGTTAGTGGGACAGGGGGAGAGACCCAGTACTTC
CDR3: CASSLGVSGTGGETQYF
D: TRBD1
V: TRBV11-2
J: TRBJ2-5
size: few